The rows below give T cell receptor beta chains drawn from one sample of a study of blood T cell repertoires in COVID-19. TCRdb keeps only in-frame clones here, not all; method: immunoSEQ multiplex PCR. The sample lists 9,500 to 11,000 clones, over 70% seen once, with roughly 4.4% in the top ten. The sequenced material came from peripheral blood. The receptors originated from a human donor in a cohort sampled during active COVID-19. The CDR3 runs from the conserved cysteine through the conserved F or W.

TRBV21-1	16	CAPAGTSGASTDTQYF
TRBV5-4	15	CASSLELAGNYEQYF
TRBV27	17	CASSSGQGAVGIYGYTF
TRBV18	15	CASSPAGDPGDGYTF
TRBV9	16	CASSVGGQRDTSPLHF
TRBV9	15	CASSPPGGETGELFF
TRBV14	18	CASSQYSLRGGVNTEAFF
TRBV27	18	CASSFGLAGGYSPGELFF
TRBV5-1	15	CASSLSSGVGETQYF
TRBV3-1/TRBV3-2	11	CASSRGDTQYF
TRBV6-4	17	CASSVAGGVAGANVLTF
TRBV9	14	CASSVGTILDEQYF
TRBV5-1	11	CASAEKETQYF
TRBV2	16	CASRATVSGNGGELFF
TRBV19	14	CASSFTGGGQPQHF
TRBV7-8	15	CASSLSSGPSYEQYF
TRBV19	13	CASMRSSSDTQYF
TRBV28	15	CASSFRDGYNSPLHF
TRBV6-4	14	CASSVESSYNEQFF
TRBV27	13	CASSFTLAGEQYF
TRBV5-1	13	CASSTGQGYGYTF
TRBV28	21	CASSFDGVRPRPPLEDYEQYF
TRBV4-3	18	CASSQDPYPGQTQETQYF
TRBV7-8	11	CASSLRYEQYF
TRBV3-1/TRBV3-2	15	CASSPNSGAYYGYTF
TRBV7-3	15	CASSPGLAGDNEQFF
TRBV7-9	15	CASSSSQGAAYEQYF
TRBV9	15	CASSATGVSGETQYF
TRBV2	15	CASIEGASGFNEQFF
TRBV7-6	16	CASSLVEGQGSYEQYF
TRBV7-2	13	CASSETGGQPQHF
TRBV10-3	14	CAINTGLDTGELFF
TRBV4-3	15	CASSQGPSSLYEQYF
TRBV9	14	CASSVEALTDTQYF
TRBV6-5	13	CASSPGGQETQYF
TRBV7-8	19	CASSLVAPLGLAGGYEQYF
TRBV20-1	11	CSARATGELFF
TRBV6-2/TRBV6-3	15	CASSYSVSTTKTQYF
TRBV6-1	15	CASSDGVTGVSGYTF
TRBV2	14	CASRWTGGPGELFF